This entry concerns a single TCR beta chain. Repertoires were generated with immunoSEQ multiplex PCR, while TCRdb's copy carries only in-frame clones and drops some. The sample yields 350,000 to 450,000 clones, 85% seen once. This record comes from a study of blood T cell repertoires in COVID-19. CDR1 and CDR2 from the germline V gene are SGHRS and YFSETQ. V lost 4 bases and J 4 bases, leaving 11 bases between the germline ends. The CDR3 covers 13 residues. Sequenced input: peripheral blood. J is TRBJ2-5 and V is TRBV5-1; D not resolved. This clonotype was sampled from a woman between 18 and 29 years old with acute or convalescent COVID-19. The CDR3 loop reads CASSLIPGETQYF. CDR3 DNA sequence: TGCGCCAGCAGCCTAATCCCAGGAGAGACCCAGTACTTC.